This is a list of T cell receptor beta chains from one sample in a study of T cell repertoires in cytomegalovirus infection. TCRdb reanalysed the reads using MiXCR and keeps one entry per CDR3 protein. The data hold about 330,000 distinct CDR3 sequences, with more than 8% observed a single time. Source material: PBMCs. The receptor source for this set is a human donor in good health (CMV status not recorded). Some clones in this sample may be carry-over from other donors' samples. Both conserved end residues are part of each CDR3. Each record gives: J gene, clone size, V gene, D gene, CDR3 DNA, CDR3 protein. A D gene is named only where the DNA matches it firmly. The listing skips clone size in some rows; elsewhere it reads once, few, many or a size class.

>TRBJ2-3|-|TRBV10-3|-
TGTGCCATCAGTGGCCGGGGGACAGAGCCCACAGATACGCAGTATTTT
CAISGRGTEPTDTQYF
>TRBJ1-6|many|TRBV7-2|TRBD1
TGTGCCAGCAGCCCAAGGGGGCCAGGTGCACCCCTCCACTTT
CASSPRGPGAPLHF
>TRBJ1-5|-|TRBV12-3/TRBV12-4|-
TGTGCCAGCAGTTTAGCTCAGGGGTTTCAGGGGATCCATCAGCCCCAGCATTTT
CASSLAQGFQGIHQPQHF
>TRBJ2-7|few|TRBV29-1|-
TGCAGCGTTGAAGTGACAGGAAAGCCCTACGAGCAGTACTTC
CSVEVTGKPYEQYF
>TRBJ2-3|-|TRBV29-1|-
TGCAGCGGAGAAATAGGCACAGATACGCAGTATTTT
CSGEIGTDTQYF
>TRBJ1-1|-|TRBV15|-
TGTGCCACCAGCAGAAGAGCAACTGGAGGGAACACTGAAGCTTTCTTT
CATSRRATGGNTEAFF
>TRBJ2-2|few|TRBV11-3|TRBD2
TGTGCCAGCAGCTATAGCGGGAGTCCACGTGCCGGGGAGCTGTTTTTT
CASSYSGSPRAGELFF
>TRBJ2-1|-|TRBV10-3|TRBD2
TGTGCCATCAGGACCCTAGCGGGAACATCTTACAATGAGCAGTTCTTC
CAIRTLAGTSYNEQFF
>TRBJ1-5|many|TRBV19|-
TGTGCCAGCGACCCGGATCGGAGCAATCAGCCCCAGCATTTT
CASDPDRSNQPQHF
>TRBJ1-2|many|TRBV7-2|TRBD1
TGTGCCAGCAGCTTAGGTTCAGGGGGCTTCTATGGCTACACCTTC
CASSLGSGGFYGYTF
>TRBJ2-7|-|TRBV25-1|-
TGTGCCAGCAATGGCAGGGTACCCTACGAGCAGTACTTC
CASNGRVPYEQYF
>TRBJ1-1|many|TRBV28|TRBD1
TGTGCCAGCAGCCTGGGACAGGGAGGGGCTGAAGCTTTCTTT
CASSLGQGGAEAFF
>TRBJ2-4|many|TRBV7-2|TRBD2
TGTGCCAGCAGCACCAGGACTAGCGGGATACGGGACGGCATTCAGTACTTC
CASSTRTSGIRDGIQYF
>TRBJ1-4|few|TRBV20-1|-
TGCAGTGCTAAGCAGGGTATGGGTGAAAAACTGTTTTTT
CSAKQGMGEKLFF
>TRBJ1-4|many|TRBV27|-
TGTGCCAGCCGACCTGAAGGAAAGGCGTCTAATGAAAAACTGTTTTTT
CASRPEGKASNEKLFF
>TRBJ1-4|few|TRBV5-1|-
TGCGCCAGCAGCTCGATGAGAGGGGGTAATGAAAAACTGTTTTTT
CASSSMRGGNEKLFF
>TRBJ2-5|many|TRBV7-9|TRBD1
TGTGCCAGCAGCCCAGGACAGGGGGGGTTGGGAGAGACCCAGTACTTC
CASSPGQGGLGETQYF
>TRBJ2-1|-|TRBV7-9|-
TGTGCCAGCAAGAGGGGGGGGCCGCTCGATGAGCAGTTCTTC
CASKRGGPLDEQFF
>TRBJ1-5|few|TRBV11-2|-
TGTGCCAGCAGCCCAGAGGTTAGCAATCAGCCCCAGCATTTT
CASSPEVSNQPQHF
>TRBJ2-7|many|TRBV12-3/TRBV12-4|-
TGTGCCAGCAGGTCGTCTCTTGGAGTCGAGCAGTACTTC
CASRSSLGVEQYF
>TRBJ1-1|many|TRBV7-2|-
TGTGCCAGCAGCTTAGCAACGGGAAGGGAGGCTTTCTTT
CASSLATGREAFF
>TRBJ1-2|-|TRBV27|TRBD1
TGTGCCAGCAGTCCCTGGACAGGGAGTATAGGAGGCTACACCTTC
CASSPWTGSIGGYTF
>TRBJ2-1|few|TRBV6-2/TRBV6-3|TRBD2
TGTGCCAGCAGTGAATGGACTAGCGGGAGCTCCTACAATGAGCAGTTCTTC
CASSEWTSGSSYNEQFF
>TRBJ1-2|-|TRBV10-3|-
TGTGCCATCAGACGATCGGGAGTGGACTATGGCTACACCTTC
CAIRRSGVDYGYTF
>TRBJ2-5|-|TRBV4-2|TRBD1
TGTGCCAGCAGCCTACTACAGGGGGCTGGGGAGACCCAGTACTTC
CASSLLQGAGETQYF
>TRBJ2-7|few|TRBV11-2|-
TGTGCCAGCAGGATACAGGGTTACGAGCAGTACTTC
CASRIQGYEQYF
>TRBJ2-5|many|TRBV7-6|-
TGTGCCAGCAGCTTAATGGGTCAAGAGACCCAGTACTTC
CASSLMGQETQYF
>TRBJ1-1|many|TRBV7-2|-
TGTGCCAGCAGCTTAGAGGGCATCCCGAACACTGAAGCTTTCTTT
CASSLEGIPNTEAFF
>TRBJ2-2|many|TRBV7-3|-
TGTGCCAGCAGCTTCAATGGAAGGAACACCGGGGAGCTGTTTTTT
CASSFNGRNTGELFF
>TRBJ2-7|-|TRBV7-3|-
TGTGCCAGCAGCTTAATACGGGACGAGCAGTACTTC
CASSLIRDEQYF
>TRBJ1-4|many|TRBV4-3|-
TGCGCCAGCAGCCAAGAGGGCCCTAGAGCTGAAAAACTGTTTTTT
CASSQEGPRAEKLFF
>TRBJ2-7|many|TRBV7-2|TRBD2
TGTGCCAGCAGCTATACAAACAGCGGGAGTGTTGAGCAGTACTTC
CASSYTNSGSVEQYF
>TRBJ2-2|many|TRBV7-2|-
TGTGCCAGCAGCTTAGTGGTTCGGGGGTCCGGGGAGCTGTTTTTT
CASSLVVRGSGELFF
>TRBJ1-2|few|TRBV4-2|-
TGTGCCAGCAGCCAAGAAGTAGGGGTACGGAAGCAGAATGGCTACACCTTC
CASSQEVGVRKQNGYTF
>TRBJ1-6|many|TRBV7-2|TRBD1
TGTGCCAGCAGCCCCCGGGGGCCAGGGGGTTCACCCCTCCACTTT
CASSPRGPGGSPLHF
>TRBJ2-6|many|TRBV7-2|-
TGTGCCAGCATCCCAGGGAGTGGGGCCAACGTCCTGACTTTC
CASIPGSGANVLTF
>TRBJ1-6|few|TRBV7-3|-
TGTGCCAGCAGCCCGACGGGCCTGAATTCACCCCTCCACTTT
CASSPTGLNSPLHF
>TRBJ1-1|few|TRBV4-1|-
TGCGCCAGCAGCCATGAAAGAGTGAACACTGAAGCTTTCTTT
CASSHERVNTEAFF
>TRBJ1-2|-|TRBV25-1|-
TGTGCCAGCACGGGACGTTATGGCTACACCTTC
CASTGRYGYTF
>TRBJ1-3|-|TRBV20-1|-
TGCAGTGCTAGCCTTACCGCTGGAAACACCATATATTTT
CSASLTAGNTIYF
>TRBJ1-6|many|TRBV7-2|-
TGTGCCAGCAGCGTAGCAGGGAATTCACCCCTCCACTTT
CASSVAGNSPLHF
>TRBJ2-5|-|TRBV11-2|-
TGTGCCAGCAGCTTAGGCGTCCCCGGGAGAGAGACCCAGTACTTC
CASSLGVPGRETQYF
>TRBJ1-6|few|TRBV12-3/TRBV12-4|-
TGTGCCAGCAGTACCGCCGGGAAGCGATCACCCCTCCACTTT
CASSTAGKRSPLHF
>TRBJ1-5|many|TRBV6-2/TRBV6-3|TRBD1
TGTGCCAGCAGCAGACAGGGCCAGCCCCAGCATTTT
CASSRQGQPQHF
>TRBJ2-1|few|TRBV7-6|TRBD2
TGTGCCAGCAGCCCCGGACTAGCGGGGAGGGACAATGAGCAGTTCTTC
CASSPGLAGRDNEQFF
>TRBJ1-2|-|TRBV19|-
TGTGCCACCACAGCCCCGGGACGGCCCGTCAGCTACACCTTC
CATTAPGRPVSYTF
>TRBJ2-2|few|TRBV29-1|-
TGCAGCGCTTGGACACACACCGGGGAGCTGTTTTTT
CSAWTHTGELFF
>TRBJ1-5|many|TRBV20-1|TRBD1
TGCAGTGCTAGAGGAGCCGGGACAGGGAGGTTGAGCAATCAGCCCCAGCATTTT
CSARGAGTGRLSNQPQHF
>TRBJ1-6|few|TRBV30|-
TGTGCCTGGAAACGGTTACAGAATAATTCACCCCTCCACTTT
CAWKRLQNNSPLHF
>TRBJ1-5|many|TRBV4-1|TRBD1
TGCGCCAGCAGCCAAGGGACTAGGACAGGGCAAAATCAGCCCCAGCATTTT
CASSQGTRTGQNQPQHF
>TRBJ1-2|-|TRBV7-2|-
TGTGCCAGCAGCTCTCAGAAATTCAACTATGGCTACACCTTC
CASSSQKFNYGYTF
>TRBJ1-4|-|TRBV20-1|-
TGCAGTGCTAGACCCATCAGGCCCAAACACGCAACTAATGAAAAACTGTTTTTT
CSARPIRPKHATNEKLFF
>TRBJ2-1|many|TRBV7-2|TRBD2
TGTGCCAGCAGCCTAGGCCGGGGGGATGAGCAGTTCTTC
CASSLGRGDEQFF
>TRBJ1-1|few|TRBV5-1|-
TGCGCCAGCAGCTTGGTACCCCAGGGTGGCATGAACACTGAAGCTTTCTTT
CASSLVPQGGMNTEAFF
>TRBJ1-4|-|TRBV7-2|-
TGTGCCAGCAGCTTGACGGGGAACGGGAAGGAAAAACTGTTTTTT
CASSLTGNGKEKLFF
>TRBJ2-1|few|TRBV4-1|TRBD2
TGCGCCAGCAGCTATGGTGCGGCAGCGGGATACAATGAGCAGTTCTTC
CASSYGAAAGYNEQFF
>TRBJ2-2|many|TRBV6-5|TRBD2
TGTGCCAGCAGTAAGCCGGGACGGCCCGGACTAGGAAACACCGGGGAGCTGTTTTTT
CASSKPGRPGLGNTGELFF
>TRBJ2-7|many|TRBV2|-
TGTGCCAGCAGTGATCGGGCAGGGATCCACGAGCAGTACTTC
CASSDRAGIHEQYF
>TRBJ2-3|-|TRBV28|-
TGTGCCAGCAGCCGAGGGACCGAAACAGATACGCAGTATTTT
CASSRGTETDTQYF